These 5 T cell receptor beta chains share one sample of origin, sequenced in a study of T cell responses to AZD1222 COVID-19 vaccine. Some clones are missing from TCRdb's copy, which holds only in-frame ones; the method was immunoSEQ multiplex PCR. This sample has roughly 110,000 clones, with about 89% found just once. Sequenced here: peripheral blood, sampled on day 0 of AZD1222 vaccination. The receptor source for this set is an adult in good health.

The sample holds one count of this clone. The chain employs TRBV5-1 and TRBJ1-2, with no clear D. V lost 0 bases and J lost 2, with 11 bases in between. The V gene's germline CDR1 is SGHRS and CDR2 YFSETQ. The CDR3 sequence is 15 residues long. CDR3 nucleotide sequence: TGCGCCAGCAGCTTGGATCGGGGAGGGAACTATGGCTACACCTTC. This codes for CASSLDRGGNYGYTF.

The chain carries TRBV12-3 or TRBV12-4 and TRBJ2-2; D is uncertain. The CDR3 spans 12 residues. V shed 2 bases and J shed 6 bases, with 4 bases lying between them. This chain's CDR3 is CASSLSAGELFF. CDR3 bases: TGTGCCAGCAGTTTATCAGCCGGGGAGCTGTTTTTT.

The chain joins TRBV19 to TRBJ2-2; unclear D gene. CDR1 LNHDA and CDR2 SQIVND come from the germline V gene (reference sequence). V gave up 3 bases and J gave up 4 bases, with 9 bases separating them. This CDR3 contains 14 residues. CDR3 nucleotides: TGTGCCAGTAGTATTAACAGCTTCACCGGGGAGCTGTTTTTT. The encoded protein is CASSINSFTGELFF. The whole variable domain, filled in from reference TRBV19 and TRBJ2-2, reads DGGITQSPKYLFRKEGQNVTLSCEQNLNHDAMYWYRQDPGQGLRLIYYSQIVNDFQKGDIAEGYSVSREKKESFPLTVTSAQKNPTAFYLCASSINSFTGELFFGEGSRLTVL.

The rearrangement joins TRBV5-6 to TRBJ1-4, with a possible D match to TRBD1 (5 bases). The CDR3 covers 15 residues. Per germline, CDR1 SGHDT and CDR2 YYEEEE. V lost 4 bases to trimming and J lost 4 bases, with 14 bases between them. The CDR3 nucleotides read TGTGCCAGCAGCGGGCGCGGGACCAATAATGAAAAACTGTTTTTT. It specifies CASSGRGTNNEKLFF.

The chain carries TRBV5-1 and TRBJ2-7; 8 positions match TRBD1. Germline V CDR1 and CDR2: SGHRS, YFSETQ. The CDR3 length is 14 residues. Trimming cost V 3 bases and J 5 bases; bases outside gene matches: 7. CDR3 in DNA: TGCGCCAGCAGCTCCCCGACAGGGGATAACGAGCAGTACTTC. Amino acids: CASSSPTGDNEQYF.